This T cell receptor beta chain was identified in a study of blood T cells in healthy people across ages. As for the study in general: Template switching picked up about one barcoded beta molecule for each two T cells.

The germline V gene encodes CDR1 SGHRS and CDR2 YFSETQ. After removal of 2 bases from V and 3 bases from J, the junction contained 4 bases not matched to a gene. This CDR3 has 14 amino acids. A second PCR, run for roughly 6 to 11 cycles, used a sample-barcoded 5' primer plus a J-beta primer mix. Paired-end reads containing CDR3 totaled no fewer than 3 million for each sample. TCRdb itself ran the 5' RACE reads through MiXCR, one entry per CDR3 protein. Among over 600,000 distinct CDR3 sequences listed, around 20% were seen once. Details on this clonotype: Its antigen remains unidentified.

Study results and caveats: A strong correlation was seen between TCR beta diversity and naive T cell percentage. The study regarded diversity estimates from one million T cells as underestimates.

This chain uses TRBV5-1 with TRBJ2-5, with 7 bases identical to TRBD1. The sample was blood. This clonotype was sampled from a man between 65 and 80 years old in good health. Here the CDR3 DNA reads TGCGCCAGCAGCTTTGGGACAGCGGAAGAGACCCAGTACTTC. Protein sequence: CASSFGTAEETQYF.